The 4 T cell receptor beta chains below were found in one sample sequenced in a study of vaccination and CD4 T cells after COVID-19. Described treatment: approximately 11-day PBMC culture with coronavirus spike peptide pools or control peptides (ViraFEST assay). Sequencing of the DNA from cultured CD4+ T cells was carried out with the Oncomine TCR Beta short-read assay. TCRdb reanalysed the PCR reads using MiXCR and keeps one entry per CDR3 protein. The sample records about 12,000 distinct CDR3 sequences, roughly 48% being singletons. Antigen specificity for these receptors is unknown. Input material: CD4+ T cells from blood, cultured in vitro. These receptors came from a human donor who had recovered from COVID-19.

The genes are TRBV1 and TRBJ2-5; the listed D gene, TRBD2, was not tested against the DNA. TRBV1 is a listed pseudogene. This CDR3 has 17 residues. CDR3 protein: CTSSQSRLAGEWETQYF. The CDR3 nucleotides are TGCACCAGCAGCCAGAGCAGACTAGCGGGAGAGTGGGAGACCCAGTACTTC.

This chain links TRBV4-1 with TRBJ2-5, with TRBD2 matching 13 bases. The CDR3 has 15 amino acids. Germline lookup yields CDR1 MGHRA and CDR2 YSYEKL. With 2 bases clipped from V and 3 bases from J, the junction kept 0 bases outside the gene matches. The CDR3 DNA sequence: TGCGCCAGCAGCCAAACTAGCGGGAGGGAAGAGACCCAGTACTTC. Its protein is CASSQTSGREETQYF.

This clonotype was recorded a few times. The chain recombines TRBV12-3 or TRBV12-4 with TRBJ2-7; D is uncertain. V was clipped by 6 bases and J by 3 bases, with 18 bases between them. The CDR3 totals 15 residues. CDR3 amino acids: CASSPTGRVFYEQYF. In DNA form, the CDR3 reads TGTGCCAGCAGCCCTACCGGCCGGGTTTTCTACGAGCAGTACTTC.

This rearrangement joins TRBV30 to TRBJ2-2; TRBD2 agrees at 7 bases. V shed 4 bases and J 7 bases; nucleotides not matched to a gene: 12. The CDR3 spans 15 residues. Germline V gives CDR1 GTSNPN, CDR2 SVGIG (reference sequence). The CDR3 bases are TGTGCCTGGAAAATGGCGGGAGAAAGACGCGGGGAGCTGTTTTTT. This sequence encodes CAWKMAGERRGELFF.